A selection of T cell receptor beta chains follows, all from one sample in a study of cytomegalovirus exposure and HLA in healthy donors. The repertoire was sequenced with immunoSEQ multiplex PCR; TCRdb's copy has only in-frame clones and lacks some. The sample holds approximately 95,000 clones, approximately 80% seen once. Sequencing used PBMCs. Receptors were obtained from a woman between 40 and 50 years old in good health and CMV-seropositive. Both conserved end residues are part of each CDR3. D genes are given only for firm matches. Clone size is stated in some rows and not others, as once, few, many or a class when expanded.

clone size: -
J gene: TRBJ2-3
V gene: TRBV6-6
D gene: -
CDR3 protein: CASSYPSITTDTQYF

clone size: -
J gene: TRBJ2-1
V gene: TRBV6-1
D gene: TRBD2
CDR3 protein: CASSEIGLAMFNEQFF

clone size: -
J gene: TRBJ2-7
V gene: TRBV19
D gene: TRBD1
CDR3 protein: CASSGGTGGFEQYF

clone size: -
J gene: TRBJ1-4
V gene: TRBV7-9
D gene: -
CDR3 protein: CASRRTVNEKLFF

clone size: -
J gene: TRBJ2-3
V gene: TRBV5-4
D gene: -
CDR3 protein: CASSPGTNKATDTQYF

clone size: few
J gene: TRBJ2-1
V gene: TRBV6-5
D gene: TRBD1
CDR3 protein: CASKDREDWGAFFF

clone size: -
J gene: TRBJ1-1
V gene: TRBV9
D gene: -
CDR3 protein: CASSKEGVTEAFF

clone size: -
J gene: TRBJ1-2
V gene: TRBV5-4
D gene: TRBD1
CDR3 protein: CASSLGGQGYGYTF

clone size: -
J gene: TRBJ2-7
V gene: TRBV5-1
D gene: -
CDR3 protein: CASTLGGGGYEQYF

clone size: -
J gene: TRBJ2-7
V gene: TRBV7-8
D gene: -
CDR3 protein: CASKARRRLEQYF

clone size: once
J gene: TRBJ1-1
V gene: TRBV7-6
D gene: -
CDR3 protein: CASSPNRVLTEAFF

clone size: -
J gene: TRBJ1-2
V gene: TRBV18
D gene: -
CDR3 protein: CASSPTESYGYTF

clone size: -
J gene: TRBJ1-1
V gene: TRBV19
D gene: TRBD1
CDR3 protein: CASTDRPNTEAFF

clone size: -
J gene: TRBJ2-1
V gene: TRBV6-4
D gene: TRBD2
CDR3 protein: CASSSIAGSYNEQFF

clone size: -
J gene: TRBJ1-2
V gene: TRBV19
D gene: -
CDR3 protein: CASSIGTDYGYTF

clone size: -
J gene: TRBJ2-1
V gene: TRBV11-2
D gene: TRBD2
CDR3 protein: CASSLALAGGVWDEQFF

clone size: -
J gene: TRBJ2-3
V gene: TRBV10-3
D gene: TRBD1
CDR3 protein: CAITAGQGYTDTQYF

clone size: -
J gene: TRBJ2-7
V gene: TRBV6-6
D gene: TRBD2
CDR3 protein: CASTHPGGEQYF

clone size: -
J gene: TRBJ1-1
V gene: TRBV29-1
D gene: TRBD1
CDR3 protein: CSVEPHRGGGNTEAFF

clone size: -
J gene: TRBJ1-5
V gene: TRBV6-4
D gene: -
CDR3 protein: CASSGGQPDQPQHF

clone size: -
J gene: TRBJ2-7
V gene: TRBV14
D gene: TRBD2
CDR3 protein: CASSQAPSGYYEQYF

clone size: -
J gene: TRBJ2-3
V gene: TRBV5-1
D gene: -
CDR3 protein: CASSFLASSTDTQYF

clone size: -
J gene: TRBJ2-7
V gene: TRBV6-1
D gene: -
CDR3 protein: CASSDPQGFEQYF

clone size: once
J gene: TRBJ2-2
V gene: TRBV5-8
D gene: TRBD2
CDR3 protein: CASSLASGATGELFF

clone size: -
J gene: -
V gene: TRBV2
D gene: -
CDR3 protein: CASTQGRAYEQYF

clone size: -
J gene: TRBJ1-1
V gene: TRBV28
D gene: -
CDR3 protein: CASSLEGTMNTEAFF

clone size: -
J gene: TRBJ1-6
V gene: TRBV27
D gene: -
CDR3 protein: CASSLGRGSLHF

clone size: -
J gene: TRBJ1-1
V gene: TRBV19
D gene: TRBD1
CDR3 protein: CASIATGGRTEAFF

clone size: -
J gene: TRBJ1-4
V gene: TRBV10-3
D gene: -
CDR3 protein: CAISSLGEKLFF

clone size: -
J gene: TRBJ2-7
V gene: TRBV6-1
D gene: TRBD1
CDR3 protein: CASSTDRVSYEQYF

clone size: once
J gene: TRBJ2-1
V gene: TRBV9
D gene: TRBD1
CDR3 protein: CASSPQDRGLGEQFF

clone size: -
J gene: TRBJ1-1
V gene: TRBV2
D gene: -
CDR3 protein: CASSGGLTRNTEAFF

clone size: few
J gene: TRBJ1-1
V gene: TRBV10-3
D gene: -
CDR3 protein: CAISVGGNTNTEAFF

clone size: -
J gene: TRBJ2-2
V gene: TRBV7-9
D gene: -
CDR3 protein: CASSLGTQGTGELFF

clone size: -
J gene: TRBJ2-7
V gene: TRBV28
D gene: -
CDR3 protein: CASLSGQGPQTSSYEQYF

clone size: -
J gene: TRBJ2-1
V gene: TRBV15
D gene: -
CDR3 protein: CATSSGGTGYNEQFF

clone size: -
J gene: TRBJ2-2
V gene: TRBV9
D gene: -
CDR3 protein: CASSTRSSSGELFF

clone size: once
J gene: TRBJ2-2
V gene: TRBV5-1
D gene: TRBD2
CDR3 protein: CASTDRIAGGNTGELFF

clone size: -
J gene: TRBJ1-1
V gene: TRBV6-5
D gene: -
CDR3 protein: CASSNNIEAFF

clone size: -
J gene: TRBJ1-2
V gene: TRBV15
D gene: -
CDR3 protein: CATSRDRPSYYGYTF

clone size: -
J gene: TRBJ2-5
V gene: TRBV7-3
D gene: -
CDR3 protein: CASSLLETQYF

clone size: -
J gene: TRBJ2-5
V gene: TRBV11-3
D gene: TRBD2
CDR3 protein: CASSPHSGSGETQYF

clone size: -
J gene: TRBJ1-1
V gene: TRBV6-6
D gene: -
CDR3 protein: CASSPGQGTGTEAFF

clone size: -
J gene: TRBJ2-6
V gene: TRBV7-2
D gene: -
CDR3 protein: CASSLRPSSDVLTF

clone size: -
J gene: TRBJ2-3
V gene: TRBV5-1
D gene: -
CDR3 protein: CASSLLYEDTQYF

clone size: few
J gene: TRBJ2-7
V gene: TRBV6-4
D gene: -
CDR3 protein: CASSDGYQSGEQYF